Here is one TCR beta chain with its context. The antigen this receptor binds is unknown. The sample holds no much larger clone one base away, and base qualities are not on file. The data are from a study of cytomegalovirus exposure and HLA in healthy donors (dated by TCRdb to between 2016 and 2019). For the study in its entirety: An earlier analysis of approximately 590 of the donors reported approximately 270 Gb of sequence data and 117 million unique TCR beta sequences from about 180 million T cells. Typing coverage differed by locus: A, B, C, DRB1 and DQB1 were typed in roughly 620-640 donors, DQA1 in 500 to 550, DPA1 in some 600, and DPB1 in about 450. HLA typing included class I and class II loci at four-digit resolution. The study combined high-throughput TCR immunosequencing, statistical association of individual TCRs with disease status, and machine learning to predict cytomegalovirus infection status. Besides the first cohort of some 670 subjects, a separate validation cohort made up of over 100 different subjects was used. Among 300 to 500 genotyped donors of the cohort, an average of roughly 230,000 unique TCR beta nucleotide sequences was sequenced per donor, of which roughly 17% were non-productive. To study patterns of TCR occurrence, a later analysis re-analyzed previously published TCR beta repertoires from 700 or so donors and added high-resolution HLA genotyping. Rather than using new phenotypic data, the later analysis identified candidate immune exposures from TCR beta sequences and from how often those sequences occurred across donors. Genome-wide SNP genotypes for about 55% of the roughly 670 donors were used in a later genetic analysis, which treated that subset as a discovery cohort. An earlier analysis of 587 of the donors used high-throughput TCR beta sequencing to judge whether each TCR beta V gene segment behaved as functional or pseudogenic. Every discovery cohort repertoire had been produced on one sequencing platform. The T cell repertoires of 666 subjects were profiled by immunosequencing and related to cytomegalovirus serostatus. Roughly 5 DR-DQ haplotypes were treated as single units for association and clustering because of strong linkage in the cohort. Among the roughly 400 genotyped donors, approximately 76% belonged to the genetic ancestry cluster associated with self-reported Caucasian donors. The study aimed to test whether cataloging public T cell receptors could reveal signatures of past pathogen exposure. Roughly 300 gigabases of sequencing data and 80 million or so unique TCR sequences were included in an early release covering roughly 600 HLA-typed donors. Donor age, sex, ethnicity and CMV serostatus were compiled alongside the repertoire data. On the study overall, not on this receptor specifically: While some public TCRs were present in many individuals, most TCR sequences turned up only very rarely across donors. In a later analysis, HLA-associated TCR beta chains showed more clonal expansion and lower generation probabilities than non-associated chains that were equally common. The cohort was sequenced for TCR beta chains only, and without alpha or paired-chain data the features that could be detected were limited. A further reported finding was that TCR beta sequences accurately predicted the HLA-A and HLA-B alleles for most subjects in the first cohort. In a later genetic analysis, fewer N-insertions in productive TCRs were reported among donors in an Asian-associated ancestry cluster than the roughly 700-donor mean. A later analysis found that most CMV-associated TCR beta chains appeared HLA-restricted, with HLA associations seemingly driven largely by CMV exposure. A later analysis reported that several top co-occurrence clusters appeared linked to parvovirus B19, influenza, CMV and Epstein-Barr virus. An earlier analysis of approximately 500 of the donors showed that most TCR beta V segments appeared in productive rearrangements either about 90% or about 30% of the time, which broadly matched IMGT annotations. CMV serostatus was the only immune exposure information available for the cohort. A group of highly shared sequence variants was considered likely to be a technical artifact of the sequencing pipeline. It was suggested by the authors that the approach could potentially be generalized to other disease states and immunological phenotypes. Three of the identified cytomegalovirus-associated TCR beta chains were confirmed in vitro to be specific for cytomegalovirus antigens. In a later analysis, the rate of TCR association differed among HLA loci, with DRB1 alleles having the most associated TCRs and HLA-C alleles having the fewest. Linkage disequilibrium might explain the correlated functional status among segregating V segments, but an unknown experimental factor could not be excluded. Sequencing depth was assumed to be roughly uniform across donors in the presence/absence analyses, though that assumption may not hold. The classifier was reported to diagnose cytomegalovirus status with high specificity and sensitivity in both the original cohort and the validation cohort. Some IMGT-functional V segments, including TRBV6-2 and TRBV6-3, could not be told apart with the 87-base-pair reads, so those segments were excluded. Specific HLA alleles were associated with roughly 16,000 TCR beta sequences at a false discovery rate of 0.05 in a later analysis. In the study, 150 to 200 TCR beta chains were listed as associated with cytomegalovirus. Because counts were too low, around 17 rarely observed V segments, including chromosome 9 orphons, were left out of the earlier analysis of several hundred of the donors. An association between a missense DCLRE1C variant and V-gene and J-gene trimming of TCR beta chains was found in a later genetic analysis and replicated in an independent cohort. Strong co-occurrence of HLA alleles, especially DR and DQ, made assigning TCR associations to individual alleles difficult. Because some donors lacked HLA typing at each locus, the association tests relied only on the typed subset.

The library was built by means of the immunoSEQ multiplex PCR assay. A mixture of 60 forward primers for TCR Vbeta segments and 13 reverse primers for TCR Jbeta segments was used in the multiplex PCR. The CDR3 region of rearranged TCR beta genes was amplified from genomic DNA with a multiplex PCR assay. The Illumina HiSeq System was used to sequence the amplified TCR beta libraries as 87-base-pair reads. On the study's bioinformatics: In a later analysis, tens of millions of unique TCR beta chains were counted across the roughly 610 repertoires, and roughly 10 million of these chains were shared by at least two donors. Raw reads were error-corrected and collapsed into unique sequences by a nearest-neighbor algorithm in which closely related sequences were merged to remove PCR and sequencing errors. Alignment of CDR3 sequences to IMGT reference sequences was used to assign V, D and J gene segments. For a sequence to be retained, a match of at least six nucleotides was required to both a V gene segment and a J gene segment. A rearrangement counted as productive if the CDR3 had no stop codons and remained in frame with V and J, and every other rearrangement counted as non-productive. Following IMGT convention, CDR3 was defined as the stretch from the second conserved V-encoded cysteine up to the conserved J-encoded phenylalanine. The earlier analysis of 587 of the donors excluded sequences that lacked an unambiguous match to a single V gene segment. In an earlier analysis of 450 to 700 of the donors, V segments were called functional above 56.7% productive rearrangements and were called segregating when the between-donor standard deviation exceeded 5%. To diagnose cytomegalovirus status from the catalog of TCR beta chain sequences, a statistical classification framework was built. In a later analysis, TCR nucleotide sequences were compared against IMGT/GENE-DB human TR gene sequences so that V and J genes could be assigned. The TCRdist pipeline was used in a later analysis to assign CDR3 sequences and most-parsimonious VDJ recombination scenarios. A later analysis defined each TCR beta chain by its CDR3 amino acid sequence plus V-gene family, and excluded reads lacking a unique V-gene family. To address suspected cross-contamination and a sequencing artifact, a later analysis removed around 600 highly shared, low-generation-probability nucleotide sequences. For each public chain, a later analysis derived a clonal expansion index from normalized ranks of inferred template counts within each repertoire. Generation probabilities in a later analysis came from a VDJ recombination model fitted to out-of-frame rearrangements, and those results were checked against IGoR. A later analysis scored TCR-TCR, TCR-HLA and TCR-CMV co-occurrence with hypergeometric tests, applying a repertoire-size bias correction to TCR pairs. False discovery rates were estimated in a later analysis by permuting HLA or CMV assignments 20 times. In a later analysis, co-occurring TCRs were grouped using DBSCAN, with TCRdist sequence similarity added in when clustering inside HLA-allele-positive subsets. Repertoires with fewer than 30,000 or more than 120,000 public chains, plus five repertoires with anomalous nucleotide sharing, were excluded from co-occurrence clustering. TCRdb carries this immuneACCESS record with in-frame sequences only. Its versions omit some clonotypes, under half of them owing to an unresolved V gene in the studies checked, with the rest unexplained. That table gives V, J and clone size, and the DNA gave D and trimming. In all, the sample holds more than 130,000 clones, and 73% of those were seen once. The ten biggest clones cover approximately 15% of the sample.

The cohort comprised some 680 healthy bone marrow donors. All cohort members were sampled while nominally healthy, although unrecorded immune exposures were likely present. Of the 650 to 700 cohort members, fewer than 300 had positive CMV serostatus and roughly 330 had negative CMV serostatus, and CMV serostatus was not recorded for the donor. A peripheral blood sample was provided by each donor, and peripheral blood mononuclear cells were used for TCR beta sequencing. Genomic DNA was extracted from the blood cell samples with the Qiagen DNeasy Blood Extraction Kit. The germline V gene yields MNHNS for CDR1 and SASEGT for CDR2. V lost 4 bases and J lost 8 bases, and the count of bases not matched to a germline gene is 5. Including cysteine and phenylalanine, the CDR3 has 13 amino acids. The only DNA kept is the CDR3, 39 bases in frame from the first base.

The TCR originated in a human donor in good health. Here the chain combines TRBV6-1 and TRBJ1-1; a stretch of 9 junction bases matches TRBD1. The sample comprised PBMCs. The CDR3 loop reads CASSASGTGEAFF. The DNA sequence reads TGTGCCAGCAGTGCGTCCGGGACAGGGGAAGCTTTCTTT.